These T cell receptor beta chains were read from a single sample in a study of blood T cell repertoires in COVID-19. Some clones are missing from TCRdb's copy, which holds only in-frame ones; the method was immunoSEQ multiplex PCR. Of around 95,000 clones listed, 88% are singletons. Material: peripheral blood. These TCRs come from a human donor in a cohort sampled during active COVID-19. Both conserved end residues are trimmed from each CDR3.

>TRBV19|TRBJ1-6|12
ATRNTGTGSPLH
>TRBV9|TRBJ2-2|17
ASSVGLTKGFGDTGELF
>TRBV20-1|TRBJ2-7|12
SASRGLSSYEQY
>TRBV6-6|TRBJ2-3|14
ASSYPAGGWTDTQY
>TRBV7-9|TRBJ1-1|16
ASSSTLLRDTKNTEAF
>TRBV3-1/TRBV3-2|TRBJ2-7|15
ASSPFGLAMGLSEQY
>TRBV30|TRBJ2-1|8
AWGQNEQF
>TRBV5-1|TRBJ2-5|13
ASSPQAASQETQY
>TRBV2|TRBJ1-1|11
ASGQGLNTEAF
>TRBV9|TRBJ2-5|12
ASSVDPGLETQY
>TRBV9|TRBJ1-1|13
ASSGRGSMNTEAF
>TRBV6-1|TRBJ2-7|12
ASSEIGQRYEQY
>TRBV11-2|TRBJ2-3|9
ASSGGDTQY
>TRBV10-3|TRBJ1-1|10
AISEAAQGAF
>TRBV6-5|TRBJ2-1|13
ASSQTSGIANEQF
>TRBV2|TRBJ2-1|9
ASREGNEQF
>TRBV5-1|TRBJ1-5|11
ASSPGGAQPQH
>TRBV30|TRBJ1-2|10
AWRPVQYGYT
>TRBV6-4|TRBJ2-1|17
ASSDSPGLAGISYNEQF
>TRBV19|TRBJ1-2|11
ATRRAVDYGYT
>TRBV12-3/TRBV12-4|TRBJ1-3|9
ASSRGLPIY
>TRBV27|TRBJ1-6|12
ASSFREGGSPLH
>TRBV6-2/TRBV6-3|TRBJ1-5|13
ASSYRQGFNQPQH
>TRBV20-1|TRBJ1-5|17
SASPAPGQASYSNQPQH
>TRBV2|TRBJ1-1|13
ASSPRMGVGTEAF
>TRBV3-1/TRBV3-2|TRBJ2-1|9
ASSRANEQF
>TRBV3-1/TRBV3-2|TRBJ1-5|11
ASSQAGHRPQH
>TRBV28|TRBJ2-2|12
ASSPRLPGRELF
>TRBV5-1|TRBJ1-1|14
ASTSIPGTLGTEAF
>TRBV4-1|TRBJ2-7|10
ASSPGSYEQY
>TRBV19|TRBJ2-4|13
ASSMGTGWMSDQY
>TRBV7-9|TRBJ2-7|12
ASSLTASSYEQY
>TRBV3-1/TRBV3-2|TRBJ2-4|12
ASSQTARQYGYY
>TRBV5-1|TRBJ2-2|11
ASSNGQPGELF
>TRBV28|TRBJ1-6|13
ASSFRGRVNSPLH
>TRBV7-9|TRBJ2-3|14
ASSLALGVRTDTQY
>TRBV4-2|TRBJ2-1|21
ASSPMGNSGTSGSRSSYNEQF
>TRBV5-5|TRBJ2-2|12
ASSRTGAGGELF
>TRBV5-4|TRBJ2-2|11
ASSAQGAGELF
>TRBV23-1|TRBJ2-7|15
ASSQRNLGTGDHEQY
>TRBV4-1|TRBJ2-2|13
ASSQAGIRTGELF
>TRBV4-2|TRBJ1-1|10
ASSLKGAEAF
>TRBV4-1|TRBJ2-7|14
ASSRSGSRVAYEQY
>TRBV14|TRBJ2-7|12
ASSRNLGGYEQY
>TRBV28|TRBJ2-7|11
ASADSPTYEQY
>TRBV27|TRBJ2-5|9
ASSSTGAQY
>TRBV7-2|TRBJ2-7|13
ASRMQSGSVKEQY
>TRBV5-4|TRBJ1-2|12
ASSITGNKDGYT
>TRBV7-2|TRBJ1-5|13
ASSGGASTNQPQH
>TRBV2|TRBJ2-7|11
ASKGQGLSEQY
>TRBV9|TRBJ2-7|11
ASSSGTVYEQY
>TRBV11-2|TRBJ1-3|14
ASSLVGEGAGNTIY
>TRBV5-6|TRBJ2-2|16
ASSLYRGSGSVTGELF
>TRBV4-1|TRBJ2-1|11
ASSRERYNEQF
>TRBV28|TRBJ2-7|12
ASSFSSGTYEQY